Below are 19 T cell receptor beta chains sequenced from a single sample in a study of T cell responses to AZD1222 COVID-19 vaccine. Profiled with immunoSEQ multiplex PCR; TCRdb holds only in-frame clones, not every one. Here the sample spans some 130,000 clones, approximately 85% being singletons. The sequencing here drew on peripheral blood, taken on day 0 of AZD1222 vaccination. The origin of the receptors is an adult in good health.

The chain joins TRBV6-5 to TRBJ2-7, with a tentative D call TRBD2 (5 bases). Deletions cut 0 bases from V and 1 base from J, with 10 bases between. The CDR3 is 15 residues long. In germline, CDR1 is MNHEY, CDR2 SVGAGI. CDR3 DNA: TGTGCCAGCAGTTACTCCGAGGGCCGGTCCTACGAGCAGTACTTC. Its protein product is CASSYSEGRSYEQYF.

The chain is built from TRBV15 and TRBJ2-7; D uncertain. CDR1 and CDR2 from the germline V gene are LNHNV and YYDKDF (reference sequence). The CDR3 covers 13 residues. Trimming removed 0 bases at V and 3 bases at J, with 6 bases between. The DNA for the CDR3 is TGTGCCACCAGCAGAGATCTCGGCTACGAGCAGTACTTC. It yields the protein CATSRDLGYEQYF.

The chain recombines TRBV28 with TRBJ2-1; D is uncertain. The V end was cut by 6 bases, the J end by 9 bases, with 15 bases between. The CDR3 has 13 residues. The germline V gene encodes CDR1 MDHEN and CDR2 SYDVKM. The DNA of the CDR3 is TGTGCCAGCAGACTGCCCGAGACACCTGAGCAGTTCTTC. Translating it yields CASRLPETPEQFF.

This clone has only one observation. CDR3 nucleotides: TGTGCCTGGAGACGCCCGGGAGCCATAGGTGAAAAACTGTTTTTT. Translated, it gives CAWRRPGAIGEKLFF. The gene calls are TRBV30 and TRBJ1-4; D gene unclear. CDR1 is GTSNPN, CDR2 SVGIG, per germline (reference sequence). The CDR3 runs to 15 residues. V was shortened by 3 bases and J by 7 bases, with 18 bases between the two germline ends.

The chain links TRBV4-1 to TRBJ2-7; D not certain. The CDR3 extends over 13 amino acids. Trimming removed 1 base at V and 9 bases at J, with 13 bases between. Germline CDR1 and CDR2: MGHRA and YSYEKL. CDR3: CASSQVFPAWQYF. CDR3 DNA: TGCGCCAGCAGCCAAGTTTTCCCGGCGTGGCAGTACTTC.

The chain links TRBV5-6 to TRBJ2-7; the D gene is possibly TRBD2 (6 bases). V was pared by 3 bases and J by 5 bases, with 15 bases between. Germline V lookup: CDR1 SGHDT, CDR2 YYEEEE. The CDR3 is 14 residues long. DNA for the CDR3: TGTGCCAGCAGCTCGGGACTGTCCCAAGACGAGCAGTACTTC. Amino acids: CASSSGLSQDEQYF.

In this sample, this clone turned up a few times. J is TRBJ1-1 and V is TRBV7-2; the D gene is possibly TRBD1 (5 bases). Trimming cost V 7 bases and J 1 base, with 16 bases left between them. The CDR3 has 15 residues. Per germline, CDR1 SGHTA and CDR2 FQGNSA. The CDR3 DNA reads as TGTGCCAGCACCCTTACACACCAGGGGAACACTGAAGCTTTCTTT. This translates into CASTLTHQGNTEAFF.

The V gene is TRBV7-3, the J gene TRBJ2-2; D is undetermined. Germline values: CDR1 SGHTA, CDR2 FQGTGA. This CDR3 has 14 residues. Trimming pared 3 bases from V and 6 bases from J, leaving 11 bases between. CDR3 region: CASSFGAGPGELFF. Written as DNA, the CDR3 is TGTGCCAGCAGCTTTGGAGCCGGTCCCGGGGAGCTGTTTTTT.

CDR3 loop: CASSLSAGMNTEAFF. In nucleotides, the CDR3 is TGTGCCAGCAGTTTATCGGCAGGCATGAACACTGAAGCTTTCTTT. The V gene is TRBV27, the J gene TRBJ1-1; D not resolved. Between the trimmed V and J ends, which lost 0 bases and 0 bases, there was a span of 8 bases. CDR1 and CDR2 from the germline V gene are MNHEY and SMNVEV (reference sequence). This CDR3 contains 15 residues.

The rearrangement joins TRBV5-5 to TRBJ2-2; either TRBD1 or TRBD2 may supply D (5 bases each). Trimming took 4 bases from V and 2 from J, leaving 15 bases between them. The CDR3 consists of 16 residues. Germline values: CDR1 SGHKS, CDR2 YYEKEE (reference sequence). The CDR3 here is CASSTSPGTNTGELFF. CDR3 nucleotide sequence: TGTGCCAGCAGCACCAGTCCCGGGACCAACACCGGGGAGCTGTTTTTT.

This chain uses TRBV27 with TRBJ1-4, with unresolved D. The CDR3 spans 14 residues. Germline values: CDR1 MNHEY, CDR2 SMNVEV (reference sequence). V lost 3 bases and J 5 bases, leaving 10 bases between the germline ends. The CDR3 region is CASSFGRANEKLFF. The CDR3 DNA sequence: TGTGCCAGCAGTTTCGGGAGGGCAAATGAAAAACTGTTTTTT.

The chain is built from TRBV6-5 and TRBJ1-2; D might be TRBD1 (6 bases). V was trimmed by 5 bases and J by 10 bases, leaving 17 bases between them. Germline V gene sequence: CDR1 MNHEY, CDR2 SVGAGI. The CDR3 consists of 13 residues. The CDR3 reads CASSTRGGAYYTF. For the CDR3, the DNA is TGTGCCAGCAGTACCAGGGGAGGAGCTTACTACACCTTC.

The CDR3 is CASSAGRATEAFF. The CDR3 region has the DNA TGCGCCAGCAGCGCAGGGAGGGCCACTGAAGCTTTCTTT. The rearrangement uses TRBV5-1 and TRBJ1-1; D may be TRBD1 (5 bases). CDR1 is SGHRS and CDR2 is YFSETQ in the germline V gene. Trimming took off 4 bases at V and 4 bases at J, with 11 bases between the two ends. The CDR3 extends over 13 amino acids.

This clone was counted only a few times. The chain has TRBV4-2 and TRBJ2-1; no clear D gene. Germline V gene data show CDR1 as LGHNA and CDR2 as YNFKEQ. The CDR3 has 14 amino acids. V was shortened by 4 bases and J by 5 bases, with 12 bases between the two germline ends. The CDR3 region is CASSPSLGNNEQFF. As DNA, the CDR3 is TGTGCCAGCAGCCCATCCCTAGGCAACAATGAGCAGTTCTTC.

The rearrangement joins TRBV6-2 or TRBV6-3 to TRBJ1-2; D remains ambiguous. CDR1 is MNHEY, CDR2 SVGEGT, per germline. V was pared by 0 bases and J by 3 bases, with 23 bases between. The CDR3 loop spans 19 amino acids. The CDR3 DNA follows: TGTGCCAGCAGTTACTCCTGGCGAAGGGTAGCAAACGGAGACTATGGCTACACCTTC. This codes for CASSYSWRRVANGDYGYTF.

This chain links TRBV5-4 with TRBJ1-2; 8 nucleotides agree with TRBD1. This CDR3 has 14 residues. Germline V gene sequence: CDR1 SGHNT, CDR2 YYREEE (reference sequence). V lost 5 bases to trimming and J lost 8 bases; unmatched junction nucleotides: 11. The CDR3 DNA reads TGTGCCAGCAGTCCCCGGACAGGGATGATCGGCTACACCTTC. Protein sequence: CASSPRTGMIGYTF.

In its sample, this clone was seen once. The rearrangement uses TRBV29-1 and TRBJ2-7, with 10 positions matching TRBD1. CDR3 length: 15 amino acids. CDR1 is SQVTM and CDR2 is ANQGSEA in the germline V gene. The V and J ends lost 6 bases and 1 base, in that order; junction bases with no gene match: 9. Here the CDR3 DNA reads TGCAGCGTCGCGGGACAGGGGAGGGGATCCTACGAGCAGTACTTC. Amino acid sequence: CSVAGQGRGSYEQYF.

This rearrangement joins TRBV2 to TRBJ2-7; TRBD2 might be the D (6 bases). Germline CDR1 reads SNHLY; CDR2 reads FYNNEI. The CDR3 contains 13 residues. Trimming cost V 8 bases and J 2 bases, with 13 bases left between them. DNA for the CDR3: TGTGCCAGCTGCCGACTAGACGCCTACGAGCAGTACTTC. Its protein is CASCRLDAYEQYF.

CDR3 sequence (DNA): TGTGCCAGCAGCCCCGACAGGGGGGAGTCTGGGGCCAACGTCCTGACTTTC. It codes for CASSPDRGESGANVLTF. V and J are TRBV6-4 and TRBJ2-6, with 9 bases that match TRBD1. The CDR3 contains 17 residues. The V gene's germline CDR1 is MRHNA and CDR2 SNTAGT. The V segment lost 6 bases and the J segment 1 base; nucleotides outside the gene matches: 7.